The TCR beta chain under discussion was sequenced for a study of blood T cell repertoires in COVID-19. As for the study in general: PBMCs, B-cell-depleted T cells, or T cells were the source of the cDNA or gDNA that made up the material.

Patients in Seattle were enrolled during active infection, then followed longitudinally. The ends lost 3 bases at V and 5 bases at J; junction bases unmatched: 13. The CDR3 runs to 17 residues. Germline CDR1 SGHNT, CDR2 YENEEA. Assay: immunoSEQ multiplex PCR; the TCRdb copy retains only in-frame clones and omits some. Among 100,000 to 150,000 clones listed, around 83% were seen once. This TCR derives from an elderly woman with COVID-19, enrolled during active disease. The sequenced sample consisted of peripheral blood. This chain joins TRBV11-3 and TRBJ1-2, with 9 bases lining up with TRBD1. In nucleotides, the CDR3 is TGTGCCAGCAGCTTTCCGGGACAGGGAATATTTTGGTATGGCTACACCTTC. Translation gives CASSFPGQGIFWYGYTF.